Reported below is one T cell receptor (beta chain). The CDR3 has 18 residues. The V gene's germline CDR1 is SGHNT and CDR2 YENEEA. With 5 bases clipped from V and 5 bases from J, the junction kept 17 bases outside the gene matches. The sample belongs to a study of blood T cell repertoires in COVID-19. Study-wide context: PBMCs, B-cell-depleted T cells, or T cells provided the cDNA or gDNA that made up the material.

In the source study's methods: Reference gene primer amplification yielded estimated nucleated cell counts. The data were produced by immunoSEQ multiplex PCR, yet TCRdb's version contains in-frame clones alone and is incomplete. V, J and clone size were drawn from that table, and D and trimming were deduced from the DNA. In the table there are approximately 350,000 clones, about 93% of which are singletons. This sequence joins TRBV11-3 and TRBJ1-4, with 7 bases identical to TRBD1. This TCR was sampled from a woman under 30 who had recovered from COVID-19. The source material was peripheral blood. This CDR3 reads CASSATTTTGTENEKLFF. The CDR3 bases are TGTGCCAGCAGCGCAACGACCACTACCGGGACAGAGAATGAAAAACTGTTTTTT.